The T cell receptor beta chain under discussion was sequenced for a study of blood T cell repertoires in COVID-19. Only in-frame clones appear in the TCRdb table, and some are missing; sequencing was by immunoSEQ multiplex PCR. In the table there are about 150,000 clones, about 90% of which are singletons. This clone occurred a few times. This CDR3 spans 16 amino acids. The V gene's germline CDR1 is SGHAT and CDR2 FQNNGV. V lost 6 bases and J lost 5; bases outside the gene matches: 9. This TCR came from a man aged 45 to 65 with acute or convalescent COVID-19. The sequencing sample was made of peripheral blood. The chain employs TRBV11-2 and TRBJ2-7, with 14 bases aligning to TRBD2. CDR3 bases: TGTGCCAGCAGAACCTCCGGGACTAGCGGGAGTAACGAGCAGTACTTC. This translates into CASRTSGTSGSNEQYF.